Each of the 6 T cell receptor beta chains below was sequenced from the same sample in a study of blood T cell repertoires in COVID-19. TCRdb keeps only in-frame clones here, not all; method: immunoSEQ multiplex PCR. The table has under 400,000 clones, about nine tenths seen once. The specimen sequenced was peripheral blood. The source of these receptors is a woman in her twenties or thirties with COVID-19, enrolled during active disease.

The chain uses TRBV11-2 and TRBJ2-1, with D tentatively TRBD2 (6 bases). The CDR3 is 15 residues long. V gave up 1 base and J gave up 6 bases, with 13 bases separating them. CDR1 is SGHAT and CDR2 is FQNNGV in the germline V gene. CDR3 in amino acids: CASSLVQGGLNEQFF. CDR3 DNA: TGTGCCAGCAGCTTAGTTCAGGGAGGCCTCAATGAGCAGTTCTTC.

CDR3 DNA sequence: TGTGCCAGCAGTTACTCGGGACAGGTTATCTCTGGGGCCAACGTCCTGACTTTC. Translation gives CASSYSGQVISGANVLTF. This sequence joins TRBV6-2 or TRBV6-3 and TRBJ2-6, with TRBD1 matching 8 bases. V lost 0 bases and J lost 0; bases outside the gene matches: 4. Germline CDR1 is MNHEY and CDR2 is SVGEGT. The CDR3 contains 18 residues.

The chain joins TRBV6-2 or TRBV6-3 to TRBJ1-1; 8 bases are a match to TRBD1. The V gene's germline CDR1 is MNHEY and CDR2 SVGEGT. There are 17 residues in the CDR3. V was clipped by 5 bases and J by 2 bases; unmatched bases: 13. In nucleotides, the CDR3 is TGTGCCAGCAGTCGGACAGGGTCCGGATCTTCCAACACTGAAGCTTTCTTT. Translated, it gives CASSRTGSGSSNTEAFF.

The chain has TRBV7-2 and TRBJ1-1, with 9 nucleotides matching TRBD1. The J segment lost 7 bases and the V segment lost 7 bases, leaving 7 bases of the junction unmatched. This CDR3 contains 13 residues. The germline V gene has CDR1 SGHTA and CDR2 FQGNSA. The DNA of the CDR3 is TGTGCCAGCACCAAGGACAGGGGCCATGAAGCTTTCTTT. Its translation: CASTKDRGHEAFF.

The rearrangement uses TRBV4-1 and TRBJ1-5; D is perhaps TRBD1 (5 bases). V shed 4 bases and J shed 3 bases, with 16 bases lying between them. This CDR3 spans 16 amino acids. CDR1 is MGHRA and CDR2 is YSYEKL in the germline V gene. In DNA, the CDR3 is TGCGCCAGCAGCCTCTTGGCAGGGTCAATCAATCAGCCCCAGCATTTT. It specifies CASSLLAGSINQPQHF.

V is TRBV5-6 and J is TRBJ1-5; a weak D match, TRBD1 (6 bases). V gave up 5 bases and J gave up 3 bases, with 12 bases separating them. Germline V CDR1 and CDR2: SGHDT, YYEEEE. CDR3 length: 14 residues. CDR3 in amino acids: CASSGGYHNQPQHF. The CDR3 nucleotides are TGTGCCAGCAGTGGGGGCTACCACAATCAGCCCCAGCATTTT.